What follows describes a single T cell receptor beta chain. This clonotype was observed many times. This clone's antigen is unknown. No base-level quality is on record; no much larger clone is a single base apart. The TCR beta CDR3 regions were amplified from RNA transcripts. A first-round RT-PCR of the TCR CDR3 used the HTBI primer set with the Qiagen OneStep RT-PCR kit. The libraries were constructed in a second round of multiplex PCR and then size-selected and purified. Sequencing of the libraries was done on an Illumina HiSeq2000 using paired-end 100 bp reads. Per the source publication's procedure: Raw data were processed with SOAPnuke, discarding reads with adapters, uncalled bases, mean Phred below 15, or no exact constant-primer or identifier match. High-quality paired reads were merged using COPE v1.2.5, and each unique nucleotide sequence was defined as a clonotype. MiTCR v1.1 was used to align clonotypes to the IMGT TRBV, TRBD and TRBJ reference segments. The analysis was restricted to V-J combinations with a frequency above 0.0001, which together covered about 99% of the repertoires. The TCS score was defined as the ratio of F50 (clonal expansion) to E x V (chaos), calculated using BLOSUM62-based TCRdist between CDR3 peptides within each V-J. Welch's t-statistics and random forest reduced 500 to 550 V-J features to 10 to 15, which were used in a naive Bayes classifier (R e1071). TCRdb's own reprocessing of the public reads used fastp at Q25 and MiXCR and kept productive beta chains. Rows merge per CDR3 protein into single entries with the most common DNA and genes. TCRdb, rather than the study authors, made the V and J calls. Within this sample are some 460,000 distinct CDR3 sequences, with around 16% of them counted one time only. Of the sample, about 7.7% is held by the ten largest clones.

Taken from the germline V gene (reference sequence), the CDR1 and CDR2 loops are LNHDA and SQIVND. Its CDR3 holds 14 amino acids, cysteine through phenylalanine. This entry keeps only the CDR3 DNA: 42 bases, framed from base 1. The junction shows trimming of 3 bases on V and 0 bases on J, and the gene matches do not reach 0 bases of it. This specimen comes from a study of T cells in Graves' hyperthyroidism and ophthalmopathy (dated by TCRdb to between 2018 and 2020). Concerning the study at large: Peripheral blood samples were taken at initial diagnosis, before any treatment was given. A discovery cohort of about 95 patients, roughly 43 with Graves' ophthalmopathy and more than 55 with stable Graves' hyperthyroidism, was used to find distinguishing TCR V-J signatures. Whether ophthalmopathy could be predicted prospectively was tested in an independent validation cohort made up of 18 hyperthyroidism patients plus 17 patients who later progressed to ophthalmopathy. The 90 to 100 discovery patients were randomly split 7:3 into training and test sets. In addition, the study compared T-cell repertoires in thyroid tissue and in blood from roughly 6 Graves' hyperthyroidism patients. After sampling, hyperthyroidism patients received methimazole starting at 30 mg daily, and ophthalmopathy patients received high-dose intravenous methylprednisolone. The paper reports TCR Vbeta CDR3 sequencing of roughly 140 peripheral blood samples: some 44 ophthalmopathy, some 80 hyperthyroidism and about 17 progressor patients.

Results the study describes overall, beyond this receptor: Most expanded thyroid clonotypes (frequency above 0.001) were also detected in blood, a finding suggesting that blood repertoires may reflect thyroid immune responses. Sample size was not statistically predetermined, and blinding of investigators to group allocation was not performed. In cross-validation, a model built on a 13 V-J signature told ophthalmopathy apart from stable hyperthyroidism with just under 90% sensitivity and approximately 81% specificity, and in testing the same model reached 80%/75%. In validation, progression to ophthalmopathy was predicted by the model with more than 65% sensitivity and approximately 78% specificity, a median of 6.5 months before onset.

Stable Graves' hyperthyroidism was defined as the absence of progression to ophthalmopathy over 18 months of follow-up. Hyperthyroidism patients were aged 18 to 65 years and newly diagnosed, with disease duration of less than 2 months. Exclusion was applied to patients with uncontrolled infections, other autoimmune diseases, pregnancy or lactation. Clinical symptoms, serum thyroxine and TRAb, thyroid ultrasound, and orbital computed tomography formed the basis for the diagnoses. PBMCs were separated from 8 to 10 ml of fresh peripheral blood using Ficoll-Paque density gradient centrifugation. Total RNA was extracted using Trizol reagent, and RNA quality was assessed on an Agilent 2100 Bioanalyzer.

This receptor was taken from a woman aged 18-29 years with Graves' hyperthyroidism. The chain uses TRBV19 and TRBJ2-7; the central 9 bases match TRBD1. Sample: blood. CDR3 reads: CASSMGQGSYEQYF. The DNA sequence is TGTGCCAGTAGTATGGGACAGGGCTCCTACGAGCAGTACTTC.